The T cell receptor (beta chain) described here comes from a study of brain T cells in children with intractable seizures. Only in-frame clones appear in the TCRdb table, and some are missing; sequencing was by immunoSEQ multiplex PCR. The sample carries under 400,000 clones, nearly 95% recorded once. Described time point: blood from clinic visit 5 months post-surgery; TSC patient then seizure free. Trimming took 7 bases from V and 4 from J; bases not matched to a gene: 6. From germline, CDR1 is ENHRY and CDR2 SYGVKD. The CDR3 loop spans 13 amino acids. The J gene is TRBJ1-2, the V gene TRBV10-3; 7 bases agree with TRBD1. This receptor was taken from a boy under two years old with tuberous sclerosis and intractable seizures. The material sequenced was peripheral blood, taken approximately 5 months after surgery. The CDR3 coding sequence is TGTGCCATCACCGGGGACAGAACCTATGGCTACACCTTC. Translated, it gives CAITGDRTYGYTF.